A single sample gave rise to the 17 T cell receptor beta chains below, sequenced in a study of T cells after yellow fever vaccination (dated 2019 in TCRdb). Library prep was done by 5' RACE. TCRdb lists the instrument as Illumina HiSeq 2500. The public reads were quality trimmed at Q25 with fastp and then assembled into clones with MiXCR by TCRdb, keeping productive beta chains. All rows with the same CDR3 protein become a single entry with the most common DNA and genes. This sample holds 500,000 to 650,000 distinct CDR3 sequences; 9% to 15% were observed only once. The top ten clonotypes cover 15% of the sample. The sample's treatment or condition label, in plain terms: live attenuated yellow fever vaccine strain. The material was PBMCs, obtained on the day of the yellow fever booster vaccination. These TCRs come from a man aged 30 to 39 who received the YFV17D yellow fever vaccine.

This clonotype was found a few times. V gene TRBV20-1 combines with J gene TRBJ1-2, with 8 positions matching TRBD1. The CDR3 loop spans 11 amino acids. With 4 bases clipped from V and 10 bases from J, the junction kept 5 bases outside the gene matches. Germline lookup yields CDR1 DFQATT and CDR2 SNEGSKA (reference sequence). The CDR3 DNA reads as TGCAGTGCTACAGGACAGGGCGACTACACCTTC. Its protein product is CSATGQGDYTF.

The chain recombines TRBV5-1 with TRBJ2-6; D possibly uses TRBD1 or TRBD2 (5 bases each). V lost 5 bases, J lost 0 bases, and 18 bases lay in between. The germline V gene encodes CDR1 SGHRS and CDR2 YFSETQ. CDR3 length: 18 amino acids. The CDR3, as DNA: TGCGCCAGCAGGGTGAGGGGTGAGGGCCTCTCTGGGGCCAACGTCCTGACTTTC. Translation: CASRVRGEGLSGANVLTF. Full variable domain (remainder filled in from reference TRBV5-1 and TRBJ2-6): KAGVTQTPRYLIKTRGQQVTLSCSPISGHRSVSWYQQTPGQGLQFLFEYFSETQRNKGNFPGRFSGRQFSNSRSEMNVSTLELGDSALYLCASRVRGEGLSGANVLTFGAGSRLTVL.

The chain uses TRBV6-2 or TRBV6-3 and TRBJ2-3; the D is unclear. The CDR3 covers 13 residues. Trimming removed 0 bases from V and 2 bases from J, with 3 bases in between. Germline V gene sequence: CDR1 MNHEY, CDR2 SVGEGT. CDR3 sequence reads: CASSYSLTDTQYF. Here the CDR3 DNA reads TGTGCCAGCAGTTACTCCCTCACAGATACGCAGTATTTT.

This clonotype has more than one count but fewer than ten. This rearrangement joins TRBV7-2 to TRBJ2-1; D possibly corresponds to TRBD2 (6 bases). Germline lookup yields CDR1 SGHTA and CDR2 FQGNSA. The CDR3 length is 15 residues. V was cut by 7 bases and J by 0 bases, with 13 bases left in between. The CDR3 nucleotides read TGTGCCAGCATCTCCAGCGGGTTCTCCTACAATGAGCAGTTCTTC. The encoded protein is CASISSGFSYNEQFF.

The chain uses TRBV6-1 and TRBJ1-5; TRBD1 matches at 8 bases. V dropped 5 bases and J dropped 3; count of bases not matched to a gene: 6. Germline lookup yields CDR1 MNHNS and CDR2 SASEGT. The CDR3 is 15 residues long. CDR3 amino acids: CASSRTGHPNQPQHF. CDR3 sequence (DNA): TGTGCCAGCAGTCGGACAGGGCATCCCAATCAGCCCCAGCATTTT.

This clonotype was found a few times. The rearrangement uses TRBV18 and TRBJ1-1; 11 bases agree with TRBD1. Looked up from germline, CDR1 is KGHSH and CDR2 is LQKENI. CDR3 length: 14 residues. J lost 4 bases, V lost 4 bases, and 2 bases had no gene match. This chain's CDR3 is CASSQGTGGTEAFF. Written as DNA, the CDR3 is TGTGCCAGCTCACAAGGGACAGGGGGCACTGAAGCTTTCTTT.

The V and J genes are TRBV18 and TRBJ2-2; D is unclear. V was cut by 2 bases and J by 6 bases, with 16 bases left in between. Germline values: CDR1 KGHSH, CDR2 LQKENI. The CDR3 has 16 residues. CDR3 sequence: CASSPMDAINSGELFF. CDR3 DNA: TGTGCCAGCTCACCAATGGACGCTATCAATTCCGGGGAGCTGTTTTTT.

This clonotype has ten or more counts. This chain connects TRBV5-1 to TRBJ2-1; TRBD2 matches at 10 bases. V was pared by 2 bases and J by 9 bases, with 8 bases of the junction left unmatched. The CDR3 has 15 amino acids. Germline values: CDR1 SGHRS, CDR2 YFSETQ. As DNA, the CDR3 is TGCGCCAGCAGCTTACCGGGACTAGCGTCGGGTGAGCAGTTCTTC. Protein: CASSLPGLASGEQFF.

This clonotype appeared many times. The chain recombines TRBV4-3 with TRBJ2-1, with TRBD2 matching 8 bases. Germline CDR1 is LGHNA and CDR2 is YSLEER. This CDR3 has 19 amino acids. Germline trimming cut 4 bases from V and 0 bases from J; bases unmatched to any gene: 14. CDR3 protein: CASSPQTSARSSSYNEQFF. Here the CDR3 DNA reads TGCGCCAGCAGCCCTCAGACTAGCGCGCGGAGCAGCTCCTACAATGAGCAGTTCTTC.

The chain's CDR3 is CASSSAGLRTSVSYEQYF. CDR3 DNA: TGTGCCAGCAGCTCAGCTGGACTACGGACTAGCGTTTCCTACGAGCAGTACTTC. This chain connects TRBV7-2 to TRBJ2-7; 9 bases map to TRBD2. The germline CDR1 and CDR2 sequences are SGHTA and FQGNSA. The CDR3 totals 18 residues. Losses at the gene ends were 4 bases for V and 1 base for J; bases not matched to a gene: 14.

There are many counts of this clonotype. The J gene is TRBJ2-1, the V gene TRBV5-1; TRBD1 agrees at 7 bases. Germline CDR1 and CDR2: SGHRS and YFSETQ. This CDR3 has 14 residues. V dropped 4 bases and J dropped 5; count of bases not matched to a gene: 6. CDR3 protein: CASSPGQPDNEQFF. Written as DNA, the CDR3 is TGCGCCAGCAGCCCGGGACAGCCGGACAATGAGCAGTTCTTC.

V and J are TRBV6-5 and TRBJ2-1; no clear D. V lost 0 bases and J 8 bases, leaving 11 bases between the germline ends. The germline gives CDR1 MNHEY, CDR2 SVGAGI. The length of the CDR3 is 14 residues. The CDR3 region is CASSYSRIAHEQFF. CDR3 nucleotides: TGTGCCAGCAGTTACTCCCGAATAGCCCATGAGCAGTTCTTC.

This chain joins TRBV29-1 and TRBJ2-3, with D perhaps matching TRBD1 or TRBD2 (6 bases each). The CDR3 has 13 amino acids. V gave up 6 bases and J gave up 4 bases, with 14 bases separating them. CDR1 and CDR2 from the germline V gene are SQVTM and ANQGSEA. The CDR3 sequence: CSVRSGAADTQYF. In DNA form, the CDR3 reads TGCAGCGTACGATCGGGGGCAGCAGATACGCAGTATTTT.

The chain is built from TRBV9 and TRBJ2-1; 15 bases align to TRBD2. Germline V lookup: CDR1 SGDLS, CDR2 YYNGEE. The V gene end was trimmed by 2 bases and the J gene end by 7 bases; junction bases not matched to a gene: 7. This CDR3 has 17 amino acids. This CDR3 is CASSVGAGLAGGNEQFF. The CDR3, as DNA: TGTGCCAGCAGCGTTGGGGCGGGACTAGCGGGAGGAAATGAGCAGTTCTTC.

The gene calls are TRBV29-1 and TRBJ2-4; D not certain. The CDR3 contains 11 residues. CDR1 SQVTM and CDR2 ANQGSEA come from the germline V gene. Trimming removed 7 bases from V and 0 bases from J, with 4 bases in between. The DNA of the CDR3 is TGCAGCGGGGTAGCCAAAAACATTCAGTACTTC. This sequence encodes CSGVAKNIQYF.

This clonotype was seen more than once but under ten times. Sequence at one end of the junction differs from germline and may be a read error. The chain carries TRBV5-1 and TRBJ2-1; D is uncertain. CDR3 size: 15 residues. Germline V gives CDR1 SGHRS, CDR2 YFSETQ. CDR3 nucleotides: TGCGCCAGCACCTTGGCCTGGAGCTCCTACAATGAGCAGTTCTTC. It specifies CASTLAWSSYNEQFF.

In DNA form, the CDR3 reads TGTGCCTGGAGCCAAGGACAGTCTGCCAAAAACATTCAGTACTTC. It is translated as CAWSQGQSAKNIQYF. The V gene is TRBV30, the J gene TRBJ2-4, with D perhaps TRBD1 (6 bases). V was clipped by 3 bases and J by 1 base, with 13 bases between them. The germline gives CDR1 GTSNPN, CDR2 SVGIG (reference sequence). The CDR3 contains 15 residues.